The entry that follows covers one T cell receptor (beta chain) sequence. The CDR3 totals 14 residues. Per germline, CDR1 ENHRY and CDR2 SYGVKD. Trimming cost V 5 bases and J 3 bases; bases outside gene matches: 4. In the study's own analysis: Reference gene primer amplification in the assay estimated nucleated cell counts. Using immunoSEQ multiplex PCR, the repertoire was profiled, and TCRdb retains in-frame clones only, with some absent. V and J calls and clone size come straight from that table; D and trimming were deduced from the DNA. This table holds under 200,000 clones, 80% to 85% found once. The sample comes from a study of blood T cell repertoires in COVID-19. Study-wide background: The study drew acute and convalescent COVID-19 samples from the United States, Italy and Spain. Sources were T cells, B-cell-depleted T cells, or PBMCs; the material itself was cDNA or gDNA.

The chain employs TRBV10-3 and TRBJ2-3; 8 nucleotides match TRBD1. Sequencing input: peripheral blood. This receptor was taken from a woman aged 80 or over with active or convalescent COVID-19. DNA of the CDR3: TGTGCCATCAGTACGGACAGGGTAACAGATACGCAGTATTTT. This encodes CAISTDRVTDTQYF.